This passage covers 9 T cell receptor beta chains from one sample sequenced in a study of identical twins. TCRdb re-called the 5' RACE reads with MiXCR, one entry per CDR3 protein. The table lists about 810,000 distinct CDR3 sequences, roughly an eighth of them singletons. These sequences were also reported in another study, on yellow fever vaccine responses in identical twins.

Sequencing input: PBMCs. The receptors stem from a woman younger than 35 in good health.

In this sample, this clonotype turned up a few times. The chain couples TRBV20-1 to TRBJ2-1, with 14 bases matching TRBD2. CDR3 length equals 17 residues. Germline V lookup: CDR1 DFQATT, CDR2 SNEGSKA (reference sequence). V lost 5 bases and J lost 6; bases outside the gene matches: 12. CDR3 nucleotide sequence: TGCAGTGCTGTAAGACTAGCGGGGGGGCCTTTCAGCAATGAGCAGTTCTTC. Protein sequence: CSAVRLAGGPFSNEQFF.

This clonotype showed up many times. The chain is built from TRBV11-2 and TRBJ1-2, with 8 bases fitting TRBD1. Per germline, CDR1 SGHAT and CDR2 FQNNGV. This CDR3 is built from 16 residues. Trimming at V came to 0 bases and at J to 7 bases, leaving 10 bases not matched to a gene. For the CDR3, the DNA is TGTGCCAGCAGCTTAGATCGGGACAGGCGAGTTCCTGGCTACACCTTC. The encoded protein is CASSLDRDRRVPGYTF.

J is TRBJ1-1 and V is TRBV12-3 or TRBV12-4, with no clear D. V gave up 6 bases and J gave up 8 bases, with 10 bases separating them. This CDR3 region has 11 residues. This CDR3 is CASSPGMEAFF. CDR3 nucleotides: TGTGCCAGCAGCCCCGGGATGGAAGCTTTCTTT.

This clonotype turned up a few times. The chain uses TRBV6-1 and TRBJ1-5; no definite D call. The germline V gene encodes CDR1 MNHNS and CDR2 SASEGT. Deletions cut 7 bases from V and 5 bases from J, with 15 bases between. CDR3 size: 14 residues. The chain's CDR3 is CASTEGGRYQPQHF. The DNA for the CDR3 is TGTGCCAGCACTGAGGGAGGGAGGTATCAGCCCCAGCATTTT.

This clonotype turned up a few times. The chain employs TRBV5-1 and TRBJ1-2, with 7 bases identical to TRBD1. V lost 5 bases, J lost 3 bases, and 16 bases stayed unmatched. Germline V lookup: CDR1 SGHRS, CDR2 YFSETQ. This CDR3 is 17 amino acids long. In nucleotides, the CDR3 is TGCGCCAGCAGGCCCGGCCAAGGACAGGAAAAGGACTATGGCTACACCTTC. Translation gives CASRPGQGQEKDYGYTF.

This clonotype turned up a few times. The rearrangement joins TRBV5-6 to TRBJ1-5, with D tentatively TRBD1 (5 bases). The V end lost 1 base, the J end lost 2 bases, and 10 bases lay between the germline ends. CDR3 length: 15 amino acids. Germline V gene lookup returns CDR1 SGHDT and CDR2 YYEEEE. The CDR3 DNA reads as TGTGCCAGCAGCTTGAAGGGGCTCGGCAATCAGCCCCAGCATTTT. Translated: CASSLKGLGNQPQHF.

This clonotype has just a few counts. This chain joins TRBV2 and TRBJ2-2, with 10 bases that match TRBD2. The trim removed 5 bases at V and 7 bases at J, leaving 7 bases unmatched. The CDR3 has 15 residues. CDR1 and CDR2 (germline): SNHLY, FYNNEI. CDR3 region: CASSSSGGVNGELFF. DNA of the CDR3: TGTGCCAGCAGTTCGAGCGGGGGGGTTAACGGGGAGCTGTTTTTT.

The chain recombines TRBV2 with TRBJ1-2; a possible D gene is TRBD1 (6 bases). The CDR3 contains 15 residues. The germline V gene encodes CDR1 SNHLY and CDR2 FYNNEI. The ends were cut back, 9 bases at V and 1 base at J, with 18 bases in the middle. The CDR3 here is CAREDSTGLNYGYTF. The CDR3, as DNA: TGTGCCAGAGAGGATTCGACAGGTCTTAACTATGGCTACACCTTC.

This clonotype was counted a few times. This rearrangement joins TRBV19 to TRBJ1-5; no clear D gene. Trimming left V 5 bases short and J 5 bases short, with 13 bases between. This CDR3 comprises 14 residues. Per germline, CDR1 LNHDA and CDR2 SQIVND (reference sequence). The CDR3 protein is CASSDGPRDQPQHF. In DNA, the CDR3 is TGTGCCAGTAGTGACGGGCCGAGGGATCAGCCCCAGCATTTT.